This T cell receptor beta chain was observed in a study of shared clonotypes between healthy human individuals. Clones were sequenced by immunoSEQ multiplex PCR, and TCRdb holds only the in-frame ones, with some missing. The table shows about 2 million clones, with 85% to 95% occurring only once. Naive CD8 isolation took CD45RO-negative cells positively selected for CCR7 and excluded terminally differentiated effector memory CD45RA+ cells. Germline V gene data show CDR1 as MGHRA and CDR2 as YSYEKL. The CDR3 is made up of 16 amino acids. The V and J ends lost 0 bases and 3 bases respectively, with 11 bases between them.

The clonotype originates from a man aged 18 to 35 in good health. The sample consisted of naive CD8+ T cells sorted from blood. The chain is built from TRBV4-1 and TRBJ1-4; D may be TRBD1 (5 bases). The CDR3 nucleotides read TGCGCCAGCAGCCAAGATTGGGGGTACTCTAATGAAAAACTGTTTTTT. Translating it yields CASSQDWGYSNEKLFF.